The entry that follows covers one T cell receptor (beta chain) sequence. Terminally differentiated effector memory CD45RA+ cells were excluded by CCR7 positive selection of CD45RO-negative cells. This specimen comes from a study of shared clonotypes between healthy human individuals. Researchers divided each subset's genomic DNA evenly across several immunoSEQ plates. Only in-frame clones appear in the TCRdb table, and some are missing; sequencing was by immunoSEQ multiplex PCR. The data show around 1.9 million clones, 85% to 95% seen once. V was clipped by 3 bases and J by 2 bases, with 10 bases between them. The CDR3 is made up of 15 amino acids. Germline values: CDR1 SEHNR, CDR2 FQNEAQ (reference sequence).

What was sequenced was naive CD8+ T cells from PBMCs. The sequence was obtained from a man aged 18 to 35 in good health. Some clones in this sample may be carry-over from other donors' samples. The rearrangement links TRBV7-9 to TRBJ2-2; no reliable D call. Here the CDR3 reads CASSFYGSNTGELFF. CDR3 in DNA: TGTGCCAGCAGCTTTTATGGCAGTAACACCGGGGAGCTGTTTTTT.